The 19 T cell receptor beta chains reported below all come from one sample, sequenced in a study of T cell changes during pregnancy in multiple sclerosis. The protocol was immunoSEQ multiplex PCR, while the TCRdb copy is restricted to in-frame clones and leaves out a portion. The sample has around 60,000 clones, about 96% seen once. The source material was CD8+ T cells from peripheral blood mononuclear cells, sampled after pregnancy. These receptors originate from a female donor with multiple sclerosis, enrolled in a pregnancy study.

The CDR3 coding sequence is TGTGCCACCAGCAGGGGGACAGGCACCCCCCAGCCCCAGCATTTT. It translates to CATSRGTGTPQPQHF. The rearrangement joins TRBV15 to TRBJ1-5; 8 bases line up with TRBD1. CDR1 LNHNV and CDR2 YYDKDF come from the germline V gene (reference sequence). V shed 3 bases, J shed 7 bases, and the junction held 8 bases outside the gene matches. This CDR3 region has 15 residues. The full variable domain, its missing parts supplied by reference TRBV15 and TRBJ1-5, is DAMVIQNPRYQVTQFGKPVTLSCSQTLNHNVMYWYQQKSSQAPKLLFHYYDKDFNNEADTPDNFQSRRPNTSFCFLDIRSPGLGDTAMYLCATSRGTGTPQPQHFGDGTRLSIL.

The chain combines TRBV19 with TRBJ1-5, with D maybe TRBD1 (5 bases). CDR1 and CDR2 from the germline V gene are LNHDA and SQIVND (reference sequence). CDR3 length: 15 amino acids. The V and J ends lost 7 bases and 0 bases respectively, with 13 bases between them. The DNA of the CDR3 is TGTGCCAGTACCTCCGTAAGGGGTAGCAATCAGCCCCAGCATTTT. Translating gives CASTSVRGSNQPQHF. Full variable domain (remainder filled in from reference TRBV19 and TRBJ1-5): DGGITQSPKYLFRKEGQNVTLSCEQNLNHDAMYWYRQDPGQGLRLIYYSQIVNDFQKGDIAEGYSVSREKKESFPLTVTSAQKNPTAFYLCASTSVRGSNQPQHFGDGTRLSIL.

To note about this clone: Sequence at one end of the junction differs from germline and may be a read error. V usage is TRBV7-7 and J usage is TRBJ2-5, with 9 bases that match TRBD1. Germline V CDR1 and CDR2: SSHAT, FNYEAQ (reference sequence). This CDR3 spans 16 amino acids. Written as DNA, the CDR3 is TGTGCTAGCAGCTCACACAGGGGGCTCGTCTTAGAGACCCAGTACTTC. Protein sequence: CASSSHRGLVLETQYF.

The genes are TRBV6-5 and TRBJ2-1; D may be TRBD1 (5 bases). The germline V gene encodes CDR1 MNHEY and CDR2 SVGAGI. V was trimmed by 5 bases and J by 7 bases, leaving 18 bases between them. The CDR3 runs 15 residues. The CDR3 loop reads CASSRVAGFGNEQFF. In DNA, the CDR3 is TGTGCCAGCAGTCGAGTAGCAGGGTTCGGAAATGAGCAGTTCTTC.

The chain employs TRBV27 and TRBJ1-1, with D perhaps TRBD1 (5 bases). The germline V gene has CDR1 MNHEY and CDR2 SMNVEV (reference sequence). This CDR3 region has 13 residues. V lost 3 bases to trimming and J lost 3 bases, with 8 bases between them. The CDR3 DNA follows: TGTGCCAGCAGTTTCTGGGGGGACACTGAAGCTTTCTTT. Translated: CASSFWGDTEAFF.

The gene calls are TRBV5-4 and TRBJ1-5; 7 nucleotides align to TRBD1. The CDR3 consists of 15 residues. J lost 4 bases, V lost 4 bases, and 8 bases had no gene match. CDR1 SGHNT and CDR2 YYREEE come from the germline V gene (reference sequence). Here the CDR3 reads CASSAEQGSNQPQHF. The CDR3 nucleotides are TGTGCCAGCAGCGCCGAACAGGGGTCTAATCAGCCCCAGCATTTT.

The V gene is TRBV6-5, the J gene TRBJ2-1; 10 nucleotides line up with TRBD2. The germline V gene has CDR1 MNHEY and CDR2 SVGAGI. The CDR3 runs 14 residues. V was pared by 4 bases and J by 7 bases, with 4 bases of the junction left unmatched. The CDR3: CASSLPGLANEQFF. The CDR3 region has the DNA TGTGCCAGCAGTTTGCCGGGACTAGCGAATGAGCAGTTCTTC.

The chain employs TRBV5-5 and TRBJ1-1, with a weak D call TRBD1 (5 bases). Germline V gene sequence: CDR1 SGHKS, CDR2 YYEKEE (reference sequence). Trimming left V 3 bases short and J 1 base short, with 13 bases between. This CDR3 is built from 15 residues. As DNA, the CDR3 is TGTGCCAGCAGCTGGGGCCGGAGGGGGAACACTGAAGCTTTCTTT. Its translation is CASSWGRRGNTEAFF.

The chain recombines TRBV28 with TRBJ2-1; the D gene is possibly TRBD1 (6 bases). V shed 5 bases and J shed 8 bases, with 19 bases lying between them. Germline V gene sequence: CDR1 MDHEN, CDR2 SYDVKM. The CDR3 is 15 residues long. CDR3 region: CASSVKRTATHEQFF. As DNA, the CDR3 is TGTGCCAGCAGTGTGAAGAGGACAGCGACACATGAGCAGTTCTTC.

The genes are TRBV19 and TRBJ2-2; 7 bases are shared with TRBD1. The V segment lost 3 bases and the J segment 6 bases; nucleotides outside the gene matches: 10. The germline V gene has CDR1 LNHDA and CDR2 SQIVND (reference sequence). The CDR3 spans 16 residues. Here the CDR3 DNA reads TGTGCCAGTAGTATCGGTGGCAGGGGGTTAGCCGGGGAGCTGTTTTTT. As protein: CASSIGGRGLAGELFF.

V and J are TRBV6-5 and TRBJ1-5; 7 nucleotides match TRBD1. Germline values: CDR1 MNHEY, CDR2 SVGAGI. Trimming took 6 bases from V and 4 from J; bases not matched to a gene: 6. The CDR3 length is 14 residues. DNA for the CDR3: TGTGCCAGCAGACCCGGGACAGAAAATCAGCCCCAGCATTTT. It yields the protein CASRPGTENQPQHF.

The chain has TRBV6-5 and TRBJ2-5; TRBD2 might be the D (6 bases). The CDR3 is 13 residues long. Germline assignment: CDR1 MNHEY and CDR2 SVGAGI. V was shortened by 4 bases and J by 4 bases, with 10 bases between the two germline ends. CDR3 loop: CASSSWGGETQYF. The DNA for the CDR3 is TGTGCCAGCAGTTCTTGGGGAGGAGAGACCCAGTACTTC.

In this sample, this clone turned up once. The V and J genes are TRBV21-1 and TRBJ2-7; TRBD2 was called by the table and not checked on the DNA. TRBV21-1 is tagged as a pseudogene. The CDR3 has 15 residues. CDR3 sequence reads: CASNPRDSSLCEQYF. The CDR3 region has the DNA TGTGCCAGCAACCCCCGGGACTCCTCATTATGCGAGCAGTACTTC.

The chain has TRBV7-2 and TRBJ2-3, with 11 bases matching TRBD2. This CDR3 has 18 amino acids. V dropped 1 base and J dropped 1; count of bases not matched to a gene: 7. In germline, CDR1 is SGHTA, CDR2 FQGNSA. The CDR3 here is CASSLVSGRGSGTDTQYF. The CDR3 DNA reads TGTGCCAGCAGCTTAGTTAGCGGGAGGGGTAGTGGCACAGATACGCAGTATTTT.

The J gene is TRBJ2-7, the V gene TRBV28, with 10 nucleotides matching TRBD1. Unmatched junction bases numbered 6, after V lost 6 bases and J lost 1 base. Germline values: CDR1 MDHEN, CDR2 SYDVKM. CDR3 length: 15 amino acids. CDR3 protein: CASSMPGQGSYEQYF. CDR3 in DNA: TGTGCCAGCAGCATGCCGGGACAGGGGTCCTACGAGCAGTACTTC.

The chain couples TRBV18 to TRBJ2-7; 7 nucleotides match TRBD1. Germline trimming cut 4 bases from V and 0 bases from J; bases unmatched to any gene: 3. The CDR3 is 14 amino acids. The germline V gene encodes CDR1 KGHSH and CDR2 LQKENI. The CDR3 DNA reads as TGTGCCAGCTCACGACAGGGTAACTCCTACGAGCAGTACTTC. It encodes CASSRQGNSYEQYF. Complete variable domain (other parts from reference TRBV18 and TRBJ2-7): NAGVMQNPRHLVRRRGQEARLRCSPMKGHSHVYWYRQLPEEGLKFMVYLQKENIIDESGMPKERFSAEFPKEGPSILRIQQVVRGDSAAYFCASSRQGNSYEQYFGPGTRLTVT.

This sequence joins TRBV27 and TRBJ1-1; perhaps TRBD1 as D (5 bases). Trimming cost V 8 bases and J 1 base, with 17 bases left between them. The germline V gene has CDR1 MNHEY and CDR2 SMNVEV (reference sequence). The CDR3 consists of 15 residues. CDR3 in amino acids: CASSTALTGNTEAFF. CDR3 DNA: TGTGCCAGCTCAACCGCCCTTACAGGGAACACTGAAGCTTTCTTT.

This chain links TRBV7-9 with TRBJ2-1; 9 nucleotides line up with TRBD2. V gave up 1 base and J gave up 3 bases; unmatched junction bases: 4. Germline-derived CDR1 and CDR2 are SEHNR and FQNEAQ (reference sequence). The CDR3 contains 16 residues. Here the CDR3 reads CASSLVAGGYYNEQFF. DNA of the CDR3: TGTGCCAGCAGCTTAGTTGCGGGAGGGTACTACAATGAGCAGTTCTTC.

This clone was detected only once. V gene TRBV13 combines with J gene TRBJ2-2; 10 bases agree with TRBD2. The CDR3 spans 14 residues. Trimming took 6 bases from V and 7 from J; bases not matched to a gene: 5. CDR1 PRHDT and CDR2 FYEKMQ come from the germline V gene (reference sequence). This chain's CDR3 is CASSPSGSNGELFF. The CDR3 region has the DNA TGTGCCAGCAGTCCTAGCGGGAGTAACGGGGAGCTGTTTTTT. Full variable domain (rest looked up from reference TRBV13 and TRBJ2-2): AAGVIQSPRHLIKEKRETATLKCYPIPRHDTVYWYQQGPGQDPQFLISFYEKMQSDKGSIPDRFSAQQFSDYHSELNMSSLELGDSALYFCASSPSGSNGELFFGEGSRLTVL.